One sample yielded the 10 T cell receptor beta chains listed below, sequenced in a study of blood T cell repertoires in COVID-19. Profiling relied on immunoSEQ multiplex PCR, and the TCRdb table lists in-frame clones only, not all of them. The sample records about 240,000 clones, approximately 86% being singletons. Sequences were obtained from peripheral blood. The receptors come from a woman in her 70s with active or convalescent COVID-19.

This chain links TRBV7-6 with TRBJ1-4; no reliable D call. Trimming removed 4 bases at V and 3 bases at J, with 12 bases between. Per the germline V gene, CDR1 is SGHVS and CDR2 is FNYEAQ. This CDR3 is 15 amino acids long. The CDR3 spells CASSSPTGSNEKLFF. DNA of the CDR3: TGTGCCAGCAGCTCTCCTACGGGATCTAATGAAAAACTGTTTTTT.

V and J are TRBV6-2 or TRBV6-3 and TRBJ1-4, with unresolved D. Germline V gene data show CDR1 as MNHEY and CDR2 as SVGEGT. The CDR3 covers 14 residues. V gave up 3 bases and J gave up 3 bases, with 8 bases separating them. DNA of the CDR3: TGTGCCAGCAGTTATCGGCGGTCTAATGAAAAACTGTTTTTT. It yields the protein CASSYRRSNEKLFF.

V usage is TRBV3-1 (or the pseudogene TRBV3-2) and J usage is TRBJ2-1, with D perhaps matching TRBD1 (6 bases). The CDR3 runs to 16 residues. Germline CDR1 reads LGHDT; CDR2 reads YNNKEL (reference sequence). V lost 4 bases to trimming and J lost 8 bases, with 21 bases between them. The CDR3 is CASSRTGWGLGDEQFF. In nucleotides, the CDR3 is TGTGCCAGCAGCCGCACCGGGTGGGGGCTAGGGGATGAGCAGTTCTTC.

The rearrangement links TRBV7-9 to TRBJ2-1, with a weak D call TRBD1 (6 bases). The CDR3 loop spans 13 amino acids. V shed 5 bases and J shed 3 bases, with 8 bases lying between them. CDR1 SEHNR and CDR2 FQNEAQ come from the germline V gene (reference sequence). CDR3 protein: CASSPDSYNEQFF. The CDR3 DNA reads as TGTGCCAGCAGCCCGGACAGCTACAATGAGCAGTTCTTC.

The chain has TRBV24-1 and TRBJ2-1, with D possibly matching TRBD1 (6 bases). The V gene's germline CDR1 is KGHDR and CDR2 SFDVKD. The CDR3 has 17 amino acids. V was pared by 7 bases and J by 0 bases, with 18 bases between. In nucleotides, the CDR3 is TGTGCCACCAGCTCACCGGGCCCAGGGGTCTCCTACAATGAGCAGTTCTTC. Protein: CATSSPGPGVSYNEQFF.

This rearrangement joins TRBV7-2 to TRBJ1-4, with D possibly TRBD1 on 5 matching bases. CDR3 size: 16 residues. V lost 4 bases to trimming and J lost 8 bases, with 20 bases between them. Germline CDR1 and CDR2: SGHTA and FQGNSA. CDR3 residues: CASSSRLGPPGEKLFF. In nucleotides, the CDR3 is TGTGCCAGCAGCTCTCGGCTGGGCCCCCCAGGGGAAAAACTGTTTTTT.

This rearrangement joins TRBV6-6 to TRBJ1-4; a weak D match, TRBD1 (5 bases). Germline CDR1 MNHNY, CDR2 SVGAGI (reference sequence). Trimming shortened V by 0 bases and J by 6 bases, and 14 bases separated the two germline ends. This CDR3 is built from 16 residues. The CDR3 protein is CASSYSRQTDYEKLFF. The DNA of the CDR3 is TGTGCCAGCAGTTACTCGAGACAGACGGATTATGAAAAACTGTTTTTT.

The chain uses TRBV5-1 and TRBJ2-7, with D possibly being TRBD1 (7 bases). V shed 4 bases and J shed 6 bases, with 20 bases lying between them. CDR1 is SGHRS, CDR2 YFSETQ, per germline. CDR3 length equals 15 residues. CDR3 protein: CASSGAGGTSSEQYF. The DNA for the CDR3 is TGCGCCAGCAGCGGGGCAGGGGGGACCTCCAGCGAGCAGTACTTC.

The chain uses TRBV6-5 and TRBJ1-1; D remains unclear. Germline V gene sequence: CDR1 MNHEY, CDR2 SVGAGI. V lost 2 bases and J 1 base, leaving 11 bases between the germline ends. This CDR3 region has 15 residues. CDR3 region: CASSYLFEENTEAFF. For the CDR3, the DNA is TGTGCCAGCAGTTACCTGTTTGAGGAGAACACTGAAGCTTTCTTT.

CDR3 loop: CASGSGLSGDTEAFF. CDR3 sequence (DNA): TGTGCTAGTGGTTCTGGACTGAGTGGGGACACTGAAGCTTTCTTT. This sequence joins TRBV12-5 and TRBJ1-1, with D unresolved. With 4 bases removed from V and 3 bases from J, the gap between germline ends came to 15 bases. Germline V gene lookup returns CDR1 LGHNT and CDR2 FRNRAP. This CDR3 contains 15 residues.